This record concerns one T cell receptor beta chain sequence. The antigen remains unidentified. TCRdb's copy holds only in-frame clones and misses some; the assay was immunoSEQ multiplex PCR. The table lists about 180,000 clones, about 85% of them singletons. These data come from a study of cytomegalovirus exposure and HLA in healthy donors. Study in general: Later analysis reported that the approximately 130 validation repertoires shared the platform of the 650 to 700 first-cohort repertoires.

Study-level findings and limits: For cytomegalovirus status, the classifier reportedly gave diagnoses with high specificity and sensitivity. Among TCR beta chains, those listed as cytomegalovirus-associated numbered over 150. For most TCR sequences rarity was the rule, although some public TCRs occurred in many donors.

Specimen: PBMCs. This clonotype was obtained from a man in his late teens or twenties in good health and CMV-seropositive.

The CDR3 DNA sequence: TGTGCCAGCAGTAACCCGACAGGGGGCCACTATGGCTACACCTTC. Translating gives CASSNPTGGHYGYTF. The chain couples TRBV6-5 to TRBJ1-2; 10 nucleotides line up with TRBD1. With 5 bases clipped from V and 3 bases from J, the junction kept 6 bases outside the gene matches. The CDR3 is 15 amino acids. Germline V CDR1 and CDR2: MNHEY, SVGAGI.